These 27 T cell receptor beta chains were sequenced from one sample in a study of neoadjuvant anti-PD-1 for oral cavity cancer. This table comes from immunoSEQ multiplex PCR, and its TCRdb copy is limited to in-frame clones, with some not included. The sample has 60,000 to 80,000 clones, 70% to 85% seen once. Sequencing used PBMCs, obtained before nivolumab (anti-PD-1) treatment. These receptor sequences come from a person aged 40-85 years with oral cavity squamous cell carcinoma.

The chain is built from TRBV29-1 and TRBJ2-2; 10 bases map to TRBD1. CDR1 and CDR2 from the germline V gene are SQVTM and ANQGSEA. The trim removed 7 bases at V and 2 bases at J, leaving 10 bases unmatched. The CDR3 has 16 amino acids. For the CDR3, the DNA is TGCAGCGCTACGACCCGGACAGGGGGTAACACCGGGGAGCTGTTTTTT. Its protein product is CSATTRTGGNTGELFF.

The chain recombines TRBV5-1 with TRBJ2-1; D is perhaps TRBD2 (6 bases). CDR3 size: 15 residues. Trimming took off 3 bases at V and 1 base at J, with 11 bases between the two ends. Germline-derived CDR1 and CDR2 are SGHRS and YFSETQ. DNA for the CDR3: TGCGCCAGCAGCTCGGGTGGGAGGTCCTACAATGAGCAGTTCTTC. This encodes CASSSGGRSYNEQFF. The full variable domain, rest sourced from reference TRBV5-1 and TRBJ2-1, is KAGVTQTPRYLIKTRGQQVTLSCSPISGHRSVSWYQQTPGQGLQFLFEYFSETQRNKGNFPGRFSGRQFSNSRSEMNVSTLELGDSALYLCASSSGGRSYNEQFFGPGTRLTVL.

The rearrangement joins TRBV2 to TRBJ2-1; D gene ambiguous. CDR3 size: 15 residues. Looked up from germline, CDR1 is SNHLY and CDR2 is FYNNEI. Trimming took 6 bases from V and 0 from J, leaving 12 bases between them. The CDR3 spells CASRAAVLSYNEQFF. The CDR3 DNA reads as TGTGCCAGCAGGGCAGCCGTTCTCTCCTACAATGAGCAGTTCTTC.

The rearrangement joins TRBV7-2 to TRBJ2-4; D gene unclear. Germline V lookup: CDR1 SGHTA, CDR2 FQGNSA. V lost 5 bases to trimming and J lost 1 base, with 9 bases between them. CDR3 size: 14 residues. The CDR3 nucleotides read TGTGCCAGCAGCCGTAGCTGGGCCAAAAACATTCAGTACTTC. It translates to CASSRSWAKNIQYF. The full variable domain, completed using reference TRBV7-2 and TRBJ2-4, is GAGVSQSPSNKVTEKGKDVELRCDPISGHTALYWYRQSLGQGLEFLIYFQGNSAPDKSGLPSDRFSAERTGGSVSTLTIQRTQQEDSAVYLCASSRSWAKNIQYFGAGTRLSVL.

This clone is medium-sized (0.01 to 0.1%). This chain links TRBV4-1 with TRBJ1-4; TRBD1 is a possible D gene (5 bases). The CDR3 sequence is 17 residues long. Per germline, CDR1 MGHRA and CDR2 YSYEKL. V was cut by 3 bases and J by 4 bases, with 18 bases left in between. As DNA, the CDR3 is TGCGCCAGCAGCCACGATCCTCAGGGCGCCAATAATGAAAAACTGTTTTTT. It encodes CASSHDPQGANNEKLFF.

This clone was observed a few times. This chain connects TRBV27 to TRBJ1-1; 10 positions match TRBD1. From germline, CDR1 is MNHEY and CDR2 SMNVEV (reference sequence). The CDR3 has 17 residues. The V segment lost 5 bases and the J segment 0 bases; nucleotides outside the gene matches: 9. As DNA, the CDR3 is TGTGCCAGCAGTACATCTCCGGGACAGGGGTTGAACACTGAAGCTTTCTTT. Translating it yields CASSTSPGQGLNTEAFF.

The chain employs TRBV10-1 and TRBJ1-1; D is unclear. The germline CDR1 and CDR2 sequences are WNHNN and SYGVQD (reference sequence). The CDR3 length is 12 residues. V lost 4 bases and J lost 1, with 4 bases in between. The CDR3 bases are TGCGCCAGCAGTGGGGGGAACACTGAAGCTTTCTTT. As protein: CASSGGNTEAFF.

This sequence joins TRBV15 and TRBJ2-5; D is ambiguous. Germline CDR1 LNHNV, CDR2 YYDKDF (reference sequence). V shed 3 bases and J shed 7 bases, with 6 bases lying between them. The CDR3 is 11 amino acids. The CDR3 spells CATSSYRTQYF. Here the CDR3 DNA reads TGTGCCACCAGCAGCTATAGGACCCAGTACTTC.

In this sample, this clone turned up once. The CDR3 coding sequence is TGTGCCAGCAGTTACGGGTCCAGCGGCTTCACAGATACGCAGTATTTT. It encodes CASSYGSSGFTDTQYF. V is TRBV6-5 and J is TRBJ2-3; the D gene is possibly TRBD2 (5 bases). Germline assignment: CDR1 MNHEY and CDR2 SVGAGI. Deletions cut 2 bases from V and 2 bases from J, with 14 bases between. CDR3 size: 16 residues.

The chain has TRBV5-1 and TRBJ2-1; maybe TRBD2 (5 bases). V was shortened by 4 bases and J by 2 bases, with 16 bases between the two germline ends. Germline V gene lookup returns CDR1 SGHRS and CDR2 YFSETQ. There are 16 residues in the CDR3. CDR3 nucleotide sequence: TGCGCCAGCAGCCCGCGTGCGAGCGGAGCCTACAATGAGCAGTTCTTC. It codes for CASSPRASGAYNEQFF.

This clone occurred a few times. For the CDR3, the DNA is TGTGCCAACCGCCCGAACACCGGGGAGCTGTTTTTT. It is translated as CANRPNTGELFF. The rearrangement uses TRBV2 and TRBJ2-2; D not certain. V was pared by 10 bases and J by 0 bases, with 6 bases between. This CDR3 has 12 amino acids. Germline V CDR1 and CDR2: SNHLY, FYNNEI.

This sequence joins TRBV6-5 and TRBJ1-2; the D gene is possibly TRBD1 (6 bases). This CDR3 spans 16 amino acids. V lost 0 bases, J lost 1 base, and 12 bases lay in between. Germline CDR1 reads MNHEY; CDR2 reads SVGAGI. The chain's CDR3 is CASSYSRLDSNYGYTF. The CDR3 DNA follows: TGTGCCAGCAGTTACTCGAGATTGGACAGTAACTATGGCTACACCTTC.

The CDR3 protein is CASSPLGGRSNQPQHF. Here the CDR3 DNA reads TGTGCCAGCAGCCCTCTGGGGGGTCGGAGCAATCAGCCCCAGCATTTT. The chain recombines TRBV27 with TRBJ1-5, with D possibly being TRBD1 (5 bases). The CDR3 covers 16 residues. V shed 6 bases and J shed 1 base, with 16 bases lying between them. Germline V gene data show CDR1 as MNHEY and CDR2 as SMNVEV (reference sequence).

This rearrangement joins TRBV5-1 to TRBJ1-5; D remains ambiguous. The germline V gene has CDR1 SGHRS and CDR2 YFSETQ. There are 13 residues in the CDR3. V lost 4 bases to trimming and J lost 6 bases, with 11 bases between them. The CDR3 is CASSQGTSQPQHF. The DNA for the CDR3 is TGCGCCAGCAGCCAAGGAACGAGTCAGCCCCAGCATTTT.

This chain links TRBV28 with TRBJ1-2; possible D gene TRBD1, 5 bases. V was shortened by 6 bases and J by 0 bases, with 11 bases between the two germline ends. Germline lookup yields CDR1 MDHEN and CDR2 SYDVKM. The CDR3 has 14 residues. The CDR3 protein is CASRWGRANYGYTF. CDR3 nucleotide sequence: TGTGCCAGCAGATGGGGCAGGGCTAACTATGGCTACACCTTC.

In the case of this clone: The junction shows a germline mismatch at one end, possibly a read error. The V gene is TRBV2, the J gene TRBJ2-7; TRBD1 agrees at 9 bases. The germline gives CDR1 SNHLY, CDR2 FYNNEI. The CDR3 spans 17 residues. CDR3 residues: CASSDHRVMGQGWRDHF. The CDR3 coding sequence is TGTGCCAGCAGTGATCACAGAGTTATGGGACAGGGATGGCGGGACCACTTC. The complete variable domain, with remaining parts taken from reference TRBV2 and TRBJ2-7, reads EPEVTQTPSHQVTQMGQEVILRCVPISNHLYFYWYRQILGQKVEFLVSFYNNEISEKSEIFDDQFSVERPDGSNFTLKIRSTKLEDSAMYFCASSDHRVMGQGWRDHFGPGTRLTVT.

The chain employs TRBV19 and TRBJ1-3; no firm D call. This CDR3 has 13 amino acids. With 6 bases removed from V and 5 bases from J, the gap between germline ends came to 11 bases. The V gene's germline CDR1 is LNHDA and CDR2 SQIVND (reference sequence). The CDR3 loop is CASRQTARNTIYF. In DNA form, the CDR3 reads TGTGCCAGTAGACAGACGGCAAGAAACACCATATATTTT.

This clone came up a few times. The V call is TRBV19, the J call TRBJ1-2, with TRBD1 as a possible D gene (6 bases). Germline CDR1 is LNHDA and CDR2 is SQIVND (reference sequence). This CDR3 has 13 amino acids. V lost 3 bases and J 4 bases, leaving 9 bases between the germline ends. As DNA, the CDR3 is TGTGCCAGTAGTATTCCCAGGGGCTATGGCTACACCTTC. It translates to CASSIPRGYGYTF.

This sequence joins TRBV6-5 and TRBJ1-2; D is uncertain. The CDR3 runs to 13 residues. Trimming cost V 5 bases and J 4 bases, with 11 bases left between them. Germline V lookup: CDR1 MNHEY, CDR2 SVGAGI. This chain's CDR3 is CASSLAPRYGYTF. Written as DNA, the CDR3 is TGTGCCAGCAGTCTGGCCCCACGCTATGGCTACACCTTC.

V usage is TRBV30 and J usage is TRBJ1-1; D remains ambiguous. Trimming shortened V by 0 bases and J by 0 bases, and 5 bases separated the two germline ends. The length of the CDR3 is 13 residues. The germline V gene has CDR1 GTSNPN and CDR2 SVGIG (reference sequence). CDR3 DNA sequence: TGTGCCTGGAGTGTGGGTCTGAACACTGAAGCTTTCTTT. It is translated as CAWSVGLNTEAFF.

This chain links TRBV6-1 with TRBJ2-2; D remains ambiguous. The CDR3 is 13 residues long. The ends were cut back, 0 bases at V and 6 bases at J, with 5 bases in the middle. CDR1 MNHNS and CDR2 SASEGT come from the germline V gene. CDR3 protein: CASSEATAGELFF. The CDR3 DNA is TGTGCCAGCAGTGAAGCGACGGCCGGGGAGCTGTTTTTT.

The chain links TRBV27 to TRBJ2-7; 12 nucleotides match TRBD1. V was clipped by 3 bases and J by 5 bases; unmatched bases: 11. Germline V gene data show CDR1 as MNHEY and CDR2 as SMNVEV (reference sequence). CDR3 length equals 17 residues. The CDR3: CASSLIKRDRGPDEQYF. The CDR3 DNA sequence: TGTGCCAGCAGTTTGATCAAGCGGGACAGGGGGCCAGACGAGCAGTACTTC.

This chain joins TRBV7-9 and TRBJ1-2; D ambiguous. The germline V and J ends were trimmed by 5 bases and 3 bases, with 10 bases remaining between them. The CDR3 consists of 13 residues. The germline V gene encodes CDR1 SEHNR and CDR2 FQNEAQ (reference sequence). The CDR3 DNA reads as TGTGCCAGCAGCCTGGACGTGGACTATGGCTACACCTTC. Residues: CASSLDVDYGYTF. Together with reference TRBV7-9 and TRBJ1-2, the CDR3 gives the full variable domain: DTGVSQNPRHKITKRGQNVTFRCDPISEHNRLYWYRQTLGQGPEFLTYFQNEAQLEKSRLLSDRFSAERPKGSFSTLEIQRTEQGDSAMYLCASSLDVDYGYTFGSGTRLTVV.

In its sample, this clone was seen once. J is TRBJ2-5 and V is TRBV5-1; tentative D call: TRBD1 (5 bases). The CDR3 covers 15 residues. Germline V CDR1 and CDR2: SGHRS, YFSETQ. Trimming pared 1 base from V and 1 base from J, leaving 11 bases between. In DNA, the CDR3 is TGCGCCAGCAGCTTGCGTGGGGCCTCCCAAGAGACCCAGTACTTC. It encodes CASSLRGASQETQYF.

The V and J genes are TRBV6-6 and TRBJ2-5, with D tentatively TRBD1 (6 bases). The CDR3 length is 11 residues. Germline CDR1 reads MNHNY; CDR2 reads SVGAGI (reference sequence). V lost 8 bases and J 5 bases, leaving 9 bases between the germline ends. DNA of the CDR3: TGTGCCAGCTCAGGGGCGGAGACCCAGTACTTC. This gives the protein CASSGAETQYF.

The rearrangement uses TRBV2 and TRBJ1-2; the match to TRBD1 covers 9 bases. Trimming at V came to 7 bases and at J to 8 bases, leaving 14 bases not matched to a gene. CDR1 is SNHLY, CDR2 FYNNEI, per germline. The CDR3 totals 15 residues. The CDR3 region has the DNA TGTGCCAGCACTAATACGGACAGGGGCCGTCGGGGCTACACCTTC. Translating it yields CASTNTDRGRRGYTF.

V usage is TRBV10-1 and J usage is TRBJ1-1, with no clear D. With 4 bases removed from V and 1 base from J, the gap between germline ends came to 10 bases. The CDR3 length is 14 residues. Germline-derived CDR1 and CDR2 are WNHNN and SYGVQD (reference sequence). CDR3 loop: CASSGPNRNTEAFF. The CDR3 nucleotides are TGCGCCAGCAGTGGTCCGAACAGGAACACTGAAGCTTTCTTT.